This TCR beta chain was captured in a study of cytomegalovirus exposure and HLA in healthy donors. Study at large: There were about 85 million unique TCRs (from HLA-typed donors) in an early data release.

Germline trimming cut 4 bases from V and 4 bases from J; bases unmatched to any gene: 5. The germline CDR1 and CDR2 sequences are SGHRS and YFSETQ. CDR3 size: 15 residues. The study sampled nominally healthy donors, though unrecorded immune exposures were likely. PCR employed 60 Vbeta and 13 Jbeta primers. Sequencing was performed with immunoSEQ multiplex PCR; in TCRdb, only in-frame clones are kept and a portion is missing. This sample has 110,000 to 150,000 clones, with 75% to 90% found just once. This clone was seen more than once but under ten times. Its antigen remains unknown. General study results and limits: A few chains tied to CMV proved CMV antigen-specific in vitro.

The receptor comes from a female donor in good health and CMV-seronegative. The chain carries TRBV5-1 and TRBJ2-1; the match to TRBD2 covers 10 bases. The sequencing input was PBMCs. The CDR3 nucleotides read TGCGCCAGCAGCACTAGCGGGAATCTTTACAATGAGCAGTTCTTC. Encoded protein: CASSTSGNLYNEQFF.